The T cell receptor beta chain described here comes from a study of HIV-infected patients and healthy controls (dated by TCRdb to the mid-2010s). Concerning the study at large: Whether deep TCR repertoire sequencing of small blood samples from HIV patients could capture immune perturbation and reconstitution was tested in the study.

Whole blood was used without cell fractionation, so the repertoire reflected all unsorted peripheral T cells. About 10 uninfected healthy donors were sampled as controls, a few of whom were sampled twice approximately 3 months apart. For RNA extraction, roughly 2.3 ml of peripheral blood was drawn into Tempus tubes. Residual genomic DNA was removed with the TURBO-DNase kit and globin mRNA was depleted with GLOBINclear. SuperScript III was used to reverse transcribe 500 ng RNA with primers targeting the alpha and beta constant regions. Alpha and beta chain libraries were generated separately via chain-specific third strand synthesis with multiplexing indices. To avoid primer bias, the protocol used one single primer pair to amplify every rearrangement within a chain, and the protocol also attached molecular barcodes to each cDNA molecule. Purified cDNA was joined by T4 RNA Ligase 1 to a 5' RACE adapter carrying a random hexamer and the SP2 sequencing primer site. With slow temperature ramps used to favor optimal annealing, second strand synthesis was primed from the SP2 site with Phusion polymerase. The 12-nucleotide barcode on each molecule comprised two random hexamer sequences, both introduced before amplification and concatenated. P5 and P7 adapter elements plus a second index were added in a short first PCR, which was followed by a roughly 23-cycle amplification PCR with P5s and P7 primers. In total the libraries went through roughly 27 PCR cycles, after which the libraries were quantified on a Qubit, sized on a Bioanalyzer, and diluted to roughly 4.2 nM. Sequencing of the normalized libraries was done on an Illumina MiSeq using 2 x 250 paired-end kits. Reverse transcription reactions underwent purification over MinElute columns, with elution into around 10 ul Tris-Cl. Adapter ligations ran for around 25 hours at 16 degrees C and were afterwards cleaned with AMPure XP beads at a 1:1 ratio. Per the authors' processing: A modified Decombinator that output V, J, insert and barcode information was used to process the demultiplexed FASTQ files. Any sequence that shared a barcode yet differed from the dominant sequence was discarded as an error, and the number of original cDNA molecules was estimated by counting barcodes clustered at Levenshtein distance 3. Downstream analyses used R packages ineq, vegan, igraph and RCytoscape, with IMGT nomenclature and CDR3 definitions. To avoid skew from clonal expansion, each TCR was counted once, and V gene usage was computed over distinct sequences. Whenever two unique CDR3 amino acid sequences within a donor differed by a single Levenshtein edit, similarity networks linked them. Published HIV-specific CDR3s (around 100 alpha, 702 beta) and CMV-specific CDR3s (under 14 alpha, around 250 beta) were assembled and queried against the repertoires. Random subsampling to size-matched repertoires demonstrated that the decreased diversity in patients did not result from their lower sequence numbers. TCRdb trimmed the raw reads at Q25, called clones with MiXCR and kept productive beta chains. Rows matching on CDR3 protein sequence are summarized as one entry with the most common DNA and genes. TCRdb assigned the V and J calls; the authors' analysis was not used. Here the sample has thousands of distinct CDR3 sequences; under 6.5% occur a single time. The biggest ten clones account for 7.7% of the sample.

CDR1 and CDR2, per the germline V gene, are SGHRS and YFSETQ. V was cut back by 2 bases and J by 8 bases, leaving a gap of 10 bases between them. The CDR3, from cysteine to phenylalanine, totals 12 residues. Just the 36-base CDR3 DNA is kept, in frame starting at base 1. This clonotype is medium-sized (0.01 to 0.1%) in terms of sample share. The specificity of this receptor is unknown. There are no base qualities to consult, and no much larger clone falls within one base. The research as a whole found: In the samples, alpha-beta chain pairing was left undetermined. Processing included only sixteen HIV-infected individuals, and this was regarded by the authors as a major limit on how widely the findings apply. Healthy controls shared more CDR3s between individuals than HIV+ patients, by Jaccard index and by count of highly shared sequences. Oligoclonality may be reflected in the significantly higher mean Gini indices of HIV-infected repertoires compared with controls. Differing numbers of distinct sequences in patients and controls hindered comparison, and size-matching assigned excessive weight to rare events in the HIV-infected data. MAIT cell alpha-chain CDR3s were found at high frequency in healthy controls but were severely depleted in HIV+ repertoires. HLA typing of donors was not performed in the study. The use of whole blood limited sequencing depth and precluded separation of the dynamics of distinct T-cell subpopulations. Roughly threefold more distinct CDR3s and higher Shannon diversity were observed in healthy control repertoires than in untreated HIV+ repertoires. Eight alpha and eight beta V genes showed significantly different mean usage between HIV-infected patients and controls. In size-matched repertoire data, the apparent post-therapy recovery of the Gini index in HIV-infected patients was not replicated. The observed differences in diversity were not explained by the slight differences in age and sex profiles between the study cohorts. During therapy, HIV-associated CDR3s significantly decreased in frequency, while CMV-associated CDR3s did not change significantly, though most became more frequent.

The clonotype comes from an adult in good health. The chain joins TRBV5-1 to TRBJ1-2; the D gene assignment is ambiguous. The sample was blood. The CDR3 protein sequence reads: CASSFEEGGYTF. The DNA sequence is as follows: TGCGCCAGCAGCTTTGAGGAGGGCGGCTACACCTTC.